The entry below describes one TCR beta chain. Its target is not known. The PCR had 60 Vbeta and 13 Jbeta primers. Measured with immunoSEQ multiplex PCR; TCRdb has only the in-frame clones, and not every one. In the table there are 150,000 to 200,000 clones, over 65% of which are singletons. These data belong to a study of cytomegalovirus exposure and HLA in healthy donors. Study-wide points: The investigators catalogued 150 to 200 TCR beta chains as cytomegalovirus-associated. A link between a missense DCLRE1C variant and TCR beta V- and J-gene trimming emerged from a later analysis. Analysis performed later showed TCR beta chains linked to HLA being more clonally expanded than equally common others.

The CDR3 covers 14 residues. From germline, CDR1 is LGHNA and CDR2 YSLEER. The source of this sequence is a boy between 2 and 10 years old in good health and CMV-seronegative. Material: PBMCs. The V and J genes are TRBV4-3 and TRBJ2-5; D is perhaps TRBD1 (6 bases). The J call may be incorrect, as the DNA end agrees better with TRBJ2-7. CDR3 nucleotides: TGCGCCAGCAGCCCAGGCACAGGGTCCTACGAGCAGTACTTC. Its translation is CASSPGTGSYEQYF.